The clone carrying this TCR beta chain was seen more than once but under ten times. These data belong to a study of blood T cell repertoires in COVID-19. Study-wide context: Researchers got acute and convalescent COVID-19 samples from the United States, Italy and Spain. Sample material is recorded as cDNA or gDNA derived from T cells, B-cell-depleted T cells, or PBMCs.

Trimming pared 0 bases from V and 0 bases from J, leaving 8 bases between. CDR1 is SGHTA and CDR2 is FQGNSA in the germline V gene. This CDR3 has 15 amino acids. Original data processing: How many nucleated cells were present was estimated from reference gene primer amplification. TCRdb's copy holds only in-frame clones and misses some; the assay was immunoSEQ multiplex PCR. V, J and clone size are those of that table, while D and trimming were read from the DNA. The top ten clones hold 2.9% of a sample with around 88,000 clones, more than 70% of them seen once. This TCR came from a woman aged 80 or over with acute or convalescent COVID-19. The specimen sequenced was peripheral blood. V gene TRBV7-2 combines with J gene TRBJ1-2; tentative D call: TRBD1 (6 bases). The CDR3: CASSLAWTANYGYTF. The CDR3 DNA reads TGTGCCAGCAGCTTAGCCTGGACAGCTAACTATGGCTACACCTTC.